The present entry profiles one T cell receptor (beta chain) with its context. The record originates from a study of technical replicates of blood from several donors. The method was immunoSEQ multiplex PCR; TCRdb's version includes in-frame clones alone and lacks a portion of them. Of 55,000 to 75,000 clones listed, more than 85% were seen once; the top ten hold around 4%. The origin of this receptor is a human donor in good health. Some clones in this sample may be carry-over from other donors' samples. The specimen was PBMCs.

The CDR3: CASSSIAGGGTDTQYF. The CDR3 region has the DNA TGTGCCAGTAGTAGCATAGCGGGAGGGGGCACAGATACGCAGTATTTT. The chain joins TRBV19 to TRBJ2-3, with 11 positions matching TRBD2. V gave up 4 bases and J gave up 1 base; unmatched junction bases: 4. The length of the CDR3 is 16 residues. Germline CDR1 LNHDA, CDR2 SQIVND (reference sequence).